A single sample gave rise to the 13 T cell receptor beta chains below, sequenced in a study of blood T cell repertoires in COVID-19. Generated by immunoSEQ multiplex PCR, the TCRdb table keeps only in-frame clones and is missing some. The sample holds some 150,000 clones, approximately 85% seen once. The sequencing input was peripheral blood. The source is a human donor with acute or convalescent COVID-19. The donor label of this sample is uncertain.

The rearrangement links TRBV14 to TRBJ1-3; D is ambiguous. Trimming pared 3 bases from V and 0 bases from J, leaving 9 bases between. Germline assignment: CDR1 SGHDN and CDR2 FVKESK. This CDR3 has 15 residues. The CDR3: CASSHRQNSGNTIYF. In DNA, the CDR3 is TGTGCCAGCAGCCATCGACAAAACTCTGGAAACACCATATATTTT.

The chain recombines TRBV10-3 with TRBJ1-4; D gene ambiguous. The CDR3 spans 12 residues. The germline CDR1 and CDR2 sequences are ENHRY and SYGVKD. Trimming removed 6 bases from V and 7 bases from J, with 9 bases in between. The CDR3 reads CAIRGRGEKLFF. The CDR3 DNA sequence: TGTGCCATCAGAGGGCGGGGTGAAAAACTGTTTTTT.

J is TRBJ2-7 and V is TRBV6-5, with 10 bases identical to TRBD1. The CDR3 covers 15 residues. CDR1 is MNHEY and CDR2 is SVGAGI in the germline V gene. Trimming removed 0 bases from V and 3 bases from J; junction bases left unmatched: 2. Written as DNA, the CDR3 is TGTGCCAGCAGTTACTCCGGGACAGGGGACTACGAGCAGTACTTC. It is translated as CASSYSGTGDYEQYF.

The chain employs TRBV2 and TRBJ2-5; perhaps TRBD2 as D (6 bases). The V and J ends lost 2 bases and 4 bases respectively, with 11 bases between them. The germline CDR1 and CDR2 sequences are SNHLY and FYNNEI. CDR3 length: 14 amino acids. CDR3 loop: CASSERLGGETQYF. The CDR3 DNA is TGTGCCAGCAGTGAAAGACTAGGAGGAGAGACCCAGTACTTC. The whole variable domain, remainder taken from reference TRBV2 and TRBJ2-5, is EPEVTQTPSHQVTQMGQEVILRCVPISNHLYFYWYRQILGQKVEFLVSFYNNEISEKSEIFDDQFSVERPDGSNFTLKIRSTKLEDSAMYFCASSERLGGETQYFGPGTRLLVL.

This chain links TRBV7-3 with TRBJ2-1; tentative D call: TRBD1 (6 bases). This CDR3 is built from 16 residues. CDR1 and CDR2 (germline): SGHTA, FQGTGA. V was shortened by 3 bases and J by 7 bases, with 19 bases between the two germline ends. This CDR3 is CASSFQPAGVRNEQFF. CDR3 in DNA: TGTGCCAGCAGCTTCCAACCGGCAGGGGTTAGGAATGAGCAGTTCTTC.

The chain recombines TRBV27 with TRBJ2-2; TRBD2 agrees at 7 bases. CDR3 length: 14 amino acids. CDR1 and CDR2 (germline): MNHEY, SMNVEV (reference sequence). The ends lost 3 bases at V and 5 bases at J; junction bases unmatched: 3. CDR3 DNA sequence: TGTGCCAGCAGTTTCCGGCGGGAGACCGGGGAGCTGTTTTTT. This encodes CASSFRRETGELFF.

The chain carries TRBV3-1 (or the pseudogene TRBV3-2) and TRBJ1-2; D remains ambiguous. Trimming shortened V by 2 bases and J by 4 bases, and 11 bases separated the two germline ends. The CDR3 runs to 14 residues. Germline V gene sequence: CDR1 LGHDT, CDR2 YNNKEL (reference sequence). CDR3 in amino acids: CASSQQAGTYGYTF. The CDR3 DNA follows: TGTGCCAGCAGCCAACAGGCAGGAACCTATGGCTACACCTTC.

The chain links TRBV7-2 to TRBJ2-3; TRBD1 might be the D (6 bases). Germline V gene sequence: CDR1 SGHTA, CDR2 FQGNSA. The CDR3 totals 15 residues. Trimming took 3 bases from V and 0 from J, leaving 10 bases between them. CDR3 in DNA: TGTGCCAGCAGCTTTTGGACAGAAAGCACAGATACGCAGTATTTT. Translating it yields CASSFWTESTDTQYF.

This sequence joins TRBV6-1 and TRBJ1-2; D might be TRBD1 (5 bases). Germline CDR1 MNHNS, CDR2 SASEGT. The CDR3 consists of 14 residues. V shed 0 bases and J shed 6 bases, with 11 bases lying between them. CDR3 region: CASSEAAGYHGYTF. The CDR3 bases are TGTGCCAGCAGTGAAGCGGCAGGGTACCATGGCTACACCTTC.

The V call is TRBV12-3 or TRBV12-4, the J call TRBJ1-1, with 8 bases matching TRBD1. The J segment lost 6 bases and the V segment lost 8 bases, leaving 5 bases of the junction unmatched. The CDR3 runs to 12 residues. This CDR3 reads CASFGQGAEAFF. The CDR3 DNA sequence: TGTGCCAGCTTTGGACAGGGCGCTGAAGCTTTCTTT.

The chain recombines TRBV6-5 with TRBJ2-7; possible D gene TRBD2, 6 bases. This CDR3 spans 14 amino acids. V shed 2 bases and J shed 6 bases, with 14 bases lying between them. Germline loops: CDR1 MNHEY, CDR2 SVGAGI. The CDR3 bases are TGTGCCAGCAGTTACGCCTCAAGGGAGGCCGAGCAGTACGTC. It translates to CASSYASREAEQYV.

The genes are TRBV5-4 and TRBJ2-1; maybe TRBD2 (7 bases). This CDR3 has 16 residues. The germline V gene has CDR1 SGHNT and CDR2 YYREEE (reference sequence). V shed 7 bases and J shed 0 bases, with 17 bases lying between them. CDR3 loop: CASRSGGLSSYNEQFF. The CDR3 region has the DNA TGTGCCAGCCGTTCCGGGGGGCTGAGCTCCTACAATGAGCAGTTCTTC.

This sequence joins TRBV5-1 and TRBJ1-1, with 9 bases lining up with TRBD1. This CDR3 contains 16 residues. The germline V gene encodes CDR1 SGHRS and CDR2 YFSETQ. The trim removed 3 bases at V and 0 bases at J, leaving 6 bases unmatched. The CDR3 nucleotides read TGCGCCAGCAGCTCACAGGGGGCTGGGCTGAACACTGAAGCTTTCTTT. Residues: CASSSQGAGLNTEAFF.